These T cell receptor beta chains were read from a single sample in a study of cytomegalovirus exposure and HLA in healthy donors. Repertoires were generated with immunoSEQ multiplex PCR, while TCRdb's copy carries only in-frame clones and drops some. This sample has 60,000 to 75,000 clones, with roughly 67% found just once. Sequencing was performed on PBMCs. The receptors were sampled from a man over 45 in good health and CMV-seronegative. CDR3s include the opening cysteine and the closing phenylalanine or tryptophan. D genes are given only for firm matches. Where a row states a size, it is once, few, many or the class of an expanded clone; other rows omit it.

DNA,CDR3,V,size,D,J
TGTGCCAGCAGCATTGACAGGGGCGCTGAAGCTTTCTTT,CASSIDRGAEAFF,TRBV7-8,-,TRBD1,TRBJ1-1
TGTGCCAGCAGCAAAGAGGAGAGCGGGAGGCCCCAGCATTTT,CASSKEESGRPQHF,TRBV21-1,-,-,TRBJ1-5
TGTGCCAGCAGTACAGGGATGGTAGGGAATGAGCAGTTCTTC,CASSTGMVGNEQFF,TRBV6-5,-,-,TRBJ2-1
TGTGCCAGCCGACGGACAGGGAGGCTTATCTATGGCTACACCTTC,CASRRTGRLIYGYTF,TRBV6-6,-,TRBD1,TRBJ1-2
TGTGCCAGTAGTATAATCCAGGGGTATAATTCACCCCTCCACTTT,CASSIIQGYNSPLHF,TRBV19,many,-,TRBJ1-6
TGTGCCAGCAGCCCTCAACTGTTGGGGGGACTAGCGGGGTACAATGAGCAGTTCTTC,CASSPQLLGGLAGYNEQFF,TRBV5-8,-,TRBD2,TRBJ2-1
TGCGCCAGCAGCTTTGGTTTCGGGGGTTTAGGGGAGACCCAGTACTTC,CASSFGFGGLGETQYF,TRBV5-1,-,-,TRBJ2-5
TGTGCCAGCAGTAATTACAGGGGGAGCACTGAAGCTTTCTTT,CASSNYRGSTEAFF,TRBV6-4,-,TRBD1,TRBJ1-1
TGTGCCAGCAGCTTAGGGGGAGGAAGGGGAGAGACCCAGTACTTC,CASSLGGGRGETQYF,TRBV7-3,-,-,TRBJ2-5
TGTGCCAGCAGCTCTGGACTAGCGGGGGGGCGGGTCGAGCAGTACTTC,CASSSGLAGGRVEQYF,TRBV5-4,-,TRBD2,TRBJ2-7
TGCGCCAGCAGAGACAGGAGTGTTACTGAAGCTTTCTTT,CASRDRSVTEAFF,TRBV5-1,few,-,TRBJ1-1
TGTGCCACCAGCGGGGTACGAGGGATAGTGCCCTTTGACGGCTACACCTTC,CATSGVRGIVPFDGYTF,TRBV15,once,-,TRBJ1-2
TGTGCCAGCAGCTTAGTACTCCAGGGCGAAGAGACCCAGTACTTC,CASSLVLQGEETQYF,TRBV7-9,-,-,TRBJ2-5
TGTGCCAGCAGCTTAGCGCGGGGGAGGCCATACAATGAGCAGTTCTTC,CASSLARGRPYNEQFF,TRBV7-9,-,TRBD2,TRBJ2-1
TGTGCCACCAGCACCCGGGGGGGACAGGGGGTCAGGCCCGATGAGCAGTTCTTC,CATSTRGGQGVRPDEQFF,TRBV15,-,TRBD1,TRBJ2-1
TGCGCCAGCAGCTTGAAGGGGATTGACGGTCAGCCCCAGCATTTT,CASSLKGIDGQPQHF,TRBV5-1,-,-,TRBJ1-5
TGCAGCGTTGGGGTATCGGGGGGCGCGCGGGGCTACACCTTC,CSVGVSGGARGYTF,TRBV29-1,-,-,TRBJ1-2
TGTGCCAGCAGTTACCTGGGACAGGGGGCGCGAGGCTACACCTTC,CASSYLGQGARGYTF,TRBV6-5,few,TRBD1,TRBJ1-2
TGCAGCGTTGGGACTAGCGGGGTTAACAATGAGCAGTTCTTC,CSVGTSGVNNEQFF,TRBV29-1,-,TRBD2,TRBJ2-1
TGTGCCAGCAGCACGACAGGGGGCGCCTATGGCTACACCTTC,CASSTTGGAYGYTF,TRBV21-1,-,-,TRBJ1-2
TGCACCAGCAGCCATGGGGGGGCTGAAGCTTTCTTT,CTSSHGGAEAFF,TRBV1,-,-,TRBJ1-1
TGTGCCAGTAGCGACAGGGGTTTCTCCGAGCAGTACTTC,CASSDRGFSEQYF,TRBV19,once,TRBD1,TRBJ2-7
TGTGCCAGCAGCTCAGGGCCACAGGGAACCGCCCTCATGAACACTGAAGCTTTCTTT,CASSSGPQGTALMNTEAFF,TRBV7-2,-,-,TRBJ1-1
TGTGCCAGCAGTTTGAGGCTCATGAACACTGAAGCTTTCTTT,CASSLRLMNTEAFF,TRBV14,-,-,TRBJ1-1
TGTGCCAGCAGGCCAGGGCCGGGACAGGACTATGGCTACACCTTC,CASRPGPGQDYGYTF,TRBV7-3,-,TRBD1,TRBJ1-2